This TCR beta chain was documented in a study of tumor-infiltrating lymphocytes in primary liver carcinoma. A primer matching the constant region was used to make TCR beta cDNA from approximately 520 ng of total RNA. It was through three nested multiplex PCR rounds of slightly modified ARM-PCR that TCR beta libraries arose. A C-beta reverse primer was combined with TRBV1-TRBV30 forward primers in the first two PCR rounds, and each round had ten to eleven cycles. A single record per CDR3 protein comes from TCRdb applying MiXCR to the multiplex PCR reads. There are approximately 88,000 distinct CDR3 sequences in the sample; about 70% occur only once, and more than 25% lies in the top ten. The CDR3 is made up of 14 amino acids. Per germline, CDR1 SGHAT and CDR2 FQNNGV. A word on this clonotype: Because the CDR3 is missing its conserved closing phenylalanine or tryptophan, this is likely a read error.

Scientists recovered RNA and DNA together from roughly 21-30 mg of unsorted bulk tissue. The chain uses TRBV11-2 and TRBJ2-3; D call uncertain. This clonotype originated in a middle-aged man with primary liver carcinoma and hepatitis B virus infection. The sample consisted of tumor-adjacent normal liver tissue. Here the CDR3 reads CTSSFVGNTDTQYS. In nucleotides, the CDR3 is TGTACCAGCAGTTTCGTAGGTAACACAGATACGCAGTATTCT.